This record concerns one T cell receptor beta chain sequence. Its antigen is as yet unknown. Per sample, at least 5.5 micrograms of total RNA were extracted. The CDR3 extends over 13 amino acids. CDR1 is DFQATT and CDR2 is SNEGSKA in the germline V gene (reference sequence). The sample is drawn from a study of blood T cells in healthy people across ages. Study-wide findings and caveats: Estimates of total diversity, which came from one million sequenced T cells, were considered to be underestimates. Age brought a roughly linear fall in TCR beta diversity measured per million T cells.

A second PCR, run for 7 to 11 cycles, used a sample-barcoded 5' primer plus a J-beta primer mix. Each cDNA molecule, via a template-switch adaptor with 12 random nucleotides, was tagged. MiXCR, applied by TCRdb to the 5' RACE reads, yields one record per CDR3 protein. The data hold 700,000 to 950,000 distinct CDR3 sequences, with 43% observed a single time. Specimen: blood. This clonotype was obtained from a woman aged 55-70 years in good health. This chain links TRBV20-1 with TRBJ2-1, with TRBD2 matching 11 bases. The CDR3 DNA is TGCAGGGCCCTACTAGCGGGAGTAGAGACCCAGTTCTTC. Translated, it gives CRALLAGVETQFF.